This T cell receptor beta chain stems from a study of chemoradiotherapy in HPV16-positive cancers. Study results and limitations: Candidate HPV-specific clones and E7-related TCR motifs grew in tumor during treatment. Better recurrence-free survival went with HPV-responsive T-cell expansion in HPV16-positive patients.

With respect to this clone: Antigen specificity is unknown.

Assay used: immunoSEQ multiplex PCR; TCRdb lists only in-frame clones, some missing. The sample records about 25,000 clones, approximately 94% being singletons. This CDR3 has 11 residues. The V gene lost 3 bases and the J gene lost 7 bases, with 10 bases spanning the gap. The germline V gene has CDR1 DFQATT and CDR2 SNEGSKA (reference sequence). The chain recombines TRBV20-1 with TRBJ2-7; weak D call: TRBD2 (5 bases). The input for sequencing was blood, taken from a patient who underwent chemoradiotherapy. This receptor was obtained from a human donor with HPV-associated anogenital cancer. As DNA, the CDR3 is TGCAGTGCTAGCACTAGAACTGAGCAGTACTTC. This sequence encodes CSASTRTEQYF.